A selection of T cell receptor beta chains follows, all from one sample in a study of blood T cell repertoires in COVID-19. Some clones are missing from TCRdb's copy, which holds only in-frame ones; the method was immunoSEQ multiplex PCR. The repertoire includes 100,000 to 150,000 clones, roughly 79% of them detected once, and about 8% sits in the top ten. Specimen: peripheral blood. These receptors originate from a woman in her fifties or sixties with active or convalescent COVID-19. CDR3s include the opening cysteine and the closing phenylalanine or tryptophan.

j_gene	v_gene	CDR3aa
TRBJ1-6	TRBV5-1	CASSGEGLSNSPLHF
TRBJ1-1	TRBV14	CASSPSDSTTAFF
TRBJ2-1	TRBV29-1	CSVGRAGSNNEQFF
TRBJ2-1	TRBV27	CASSLISRGNEQFF
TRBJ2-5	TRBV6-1	CASSVAGRETQYF
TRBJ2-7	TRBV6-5	CASSQGFHYEQYF
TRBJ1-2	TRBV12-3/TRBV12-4	CASSWRVYYGYTF
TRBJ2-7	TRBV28	CASSPGTSGGAPFYEQYF
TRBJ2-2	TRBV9	CASSVGWTQNTGELFF
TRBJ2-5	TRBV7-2	CASRTTGGLKAATQYF
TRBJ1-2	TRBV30	CAWSTGFADGYTF
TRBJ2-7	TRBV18	CASSPRDSNLRYEQYF
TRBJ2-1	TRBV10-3	CAISETGNEQFF
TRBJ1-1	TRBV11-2	CASSPGFWNTEAFF
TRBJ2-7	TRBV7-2	CASIEYPGQGIYEQYF
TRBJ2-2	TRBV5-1	CASSSQGGDGELFF
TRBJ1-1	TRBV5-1	CASSLGGRETEAFF
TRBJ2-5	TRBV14	CASSTRETQYF
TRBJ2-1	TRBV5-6	CASSLGLQGDEQFF
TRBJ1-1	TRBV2	CASSGQGNTEAFF
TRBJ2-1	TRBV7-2	CASSPWRSGPNENEQFF
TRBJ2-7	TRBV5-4	CASRKDSSYEQYF
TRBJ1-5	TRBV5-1	CASSYNGEIRGNLGNQPQHF
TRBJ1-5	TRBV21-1	CASSKIGRFNQPQHF
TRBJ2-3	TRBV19	CASSLFRTSGSTDTQYF
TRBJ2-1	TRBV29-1	CSLLAGGDEQFF
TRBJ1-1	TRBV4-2	CASSQDRGHLYTEAFF
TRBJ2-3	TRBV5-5	CASSGGTSGRTLEGDTQYF
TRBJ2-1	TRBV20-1	CSASALAGKSSYNEQFF
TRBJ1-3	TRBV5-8	CASSWMYRSSGNTIYF
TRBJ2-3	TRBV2	CASSDLLTYTQYF
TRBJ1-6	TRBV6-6	CASSWSVDIINSPLHF
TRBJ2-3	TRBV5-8	CASSLGTSPLGLSTDTQYF
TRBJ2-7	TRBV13	CASSLASTGGGYEQYF
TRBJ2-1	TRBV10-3	CAIRGAASYNEQFF
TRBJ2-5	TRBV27	CASSLGGGNWETQYF
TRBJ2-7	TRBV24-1	CATSDRGTRSYEQYF
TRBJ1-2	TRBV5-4	CASSPTGGTGYTF
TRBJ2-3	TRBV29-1	CSVVRGSTDTQYF
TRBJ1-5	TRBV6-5	CASRFGTNSQPQHF
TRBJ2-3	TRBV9	CASSVEGGTDTQYF
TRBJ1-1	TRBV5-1	CASSKESWGDTEAFF
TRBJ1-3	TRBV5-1	CASSLGTGGASGNTIYF
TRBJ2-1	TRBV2	CASLGQEKSSYNEQFF
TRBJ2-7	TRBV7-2	CASSLLSRGSGSNEQYF
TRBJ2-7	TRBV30	CAWGRNIGTGTYEQYF
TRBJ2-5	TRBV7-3	CASSPGLAESETQYF
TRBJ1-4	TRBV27	CASSYGGGVLFF
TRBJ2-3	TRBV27	CASSLSWGLVGDTQYF
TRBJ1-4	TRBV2	CASRSGDMLEKLFF
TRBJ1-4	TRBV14	CASSQGGSSEKLFF
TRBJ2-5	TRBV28	CASSASAETQYF
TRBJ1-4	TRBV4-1	CASSRPGTGLRNEKLFF
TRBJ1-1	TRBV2	CASSVRRDTEAFF
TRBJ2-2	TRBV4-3	CASSQDPRNTGELFF
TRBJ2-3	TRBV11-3	CASSPGGGTDTQYF
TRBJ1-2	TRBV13	CASSLGSPTGYGYTF
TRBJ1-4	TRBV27	CASSFTGQLTTNEKLFF
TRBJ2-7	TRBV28	CASGPGQGYEQYF